This TCR beta chain was found in a study of shared clonotypes between healthy human individuals. The CDR3 is 15 amino acids. CDR1 is SGHDT and CDR2 is YYEEEE in the germline V gene. Trimming removed 1 base from V and 1 base from J, with 9 bases in between. Assay used: immunoSEQ multiplex PCR; TCRdb lists only in-frame clones, some missing. The data show roughly 300,000 clones, 70% to 75% seen once. This clonotype originated in a man between 25 and 39 years old in good health. Sample: memory CD4+ T cells sorted from blood. The subset denotes: CD45RA-negative fraction. The J gene is TRBJ2-1, the V gene TRBV5-6; possibly TRBD2 for D (6 bases). DNA for the CDR3: TGTGCCAGCAGCTTGCCTGGGGGGTCCTACAATGAGCAGTTCTTC. Protein sequence: CASSLPGGSYNEQFF.